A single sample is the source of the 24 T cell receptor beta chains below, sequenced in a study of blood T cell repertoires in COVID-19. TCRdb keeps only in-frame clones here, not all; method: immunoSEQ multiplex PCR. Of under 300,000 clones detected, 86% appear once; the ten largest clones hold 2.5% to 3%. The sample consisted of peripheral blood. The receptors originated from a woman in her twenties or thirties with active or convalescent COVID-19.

CDR3 DNA sequence: TGTGCCATCAGCCGACAGGGGGCATCGGACACTGAAGCTTTCTTT. Translated: CAISRQGASDTEAFF. The rearrangement links TRBV10-3 to TRBJ1-1; TRBD1 aligns across 10 bases. J gave up 3 bases and V 6 bases, and 7 bases lay outside the gene matches. The CDR3 covers 15 residues. Germline assignment: CDR1 ENHRY and CDR2 SYGVKD.

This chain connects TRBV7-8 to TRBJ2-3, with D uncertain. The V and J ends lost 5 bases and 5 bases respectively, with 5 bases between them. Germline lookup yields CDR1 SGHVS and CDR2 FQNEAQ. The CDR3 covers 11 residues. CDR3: CASSLKDTQYF. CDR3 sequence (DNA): TGTGCCAGCAGCCTCAAAGATACGCAGTATTTT.

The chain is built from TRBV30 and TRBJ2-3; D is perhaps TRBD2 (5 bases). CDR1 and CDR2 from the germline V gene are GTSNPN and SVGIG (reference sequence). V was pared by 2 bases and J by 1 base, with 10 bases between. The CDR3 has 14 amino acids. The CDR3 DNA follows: TGTGCCTGGAGTTTAACCGGGGGCACAGATACGCAGTATTTT. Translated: CAWSLTGGTDTQYF.

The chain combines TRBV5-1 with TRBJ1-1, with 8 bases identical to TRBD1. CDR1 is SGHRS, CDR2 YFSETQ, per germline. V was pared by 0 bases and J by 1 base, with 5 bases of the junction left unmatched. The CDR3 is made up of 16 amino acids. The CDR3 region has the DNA TGCGCCAGCAGCTTGGAGGCAGGGGGCGGGAACACTGAAGCTTTCTTT. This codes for CASSLEAGGGNTEAFF.

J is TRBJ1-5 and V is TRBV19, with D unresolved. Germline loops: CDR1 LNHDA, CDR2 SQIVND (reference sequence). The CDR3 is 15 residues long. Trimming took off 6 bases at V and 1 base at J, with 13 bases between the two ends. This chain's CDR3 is CASSPRGGSNQPQHF. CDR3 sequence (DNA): TGTGCCAGTAGCCCCCGGGGAGGGAGCAATCAGCCCCAGCATTTT.

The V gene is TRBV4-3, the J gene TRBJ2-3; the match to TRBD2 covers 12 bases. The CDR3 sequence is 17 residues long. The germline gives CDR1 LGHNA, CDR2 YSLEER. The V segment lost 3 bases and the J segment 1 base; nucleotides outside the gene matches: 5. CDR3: CASSQSSGGAGTDTQYF. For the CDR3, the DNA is TGCGCCAGCAGCCAGTCTAGCGGGGGGGCTGGCACAGATACGCAGTATTTT.

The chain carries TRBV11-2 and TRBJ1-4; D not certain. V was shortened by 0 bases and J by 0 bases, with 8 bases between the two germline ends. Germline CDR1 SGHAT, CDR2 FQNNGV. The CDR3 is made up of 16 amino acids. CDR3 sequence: CASSLDLPATNEKLFF. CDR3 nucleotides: TGTGCCAGCAGCTTAGATCTCCCCGCAACTAATGAAAAACTGTTTTTT.

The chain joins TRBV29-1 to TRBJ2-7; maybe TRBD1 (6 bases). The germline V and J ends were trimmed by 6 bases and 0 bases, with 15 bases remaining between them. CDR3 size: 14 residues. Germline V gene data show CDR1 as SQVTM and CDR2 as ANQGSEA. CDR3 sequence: CSVLGQSPSYEQYF. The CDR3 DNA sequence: TGCAGCGTGCTAGGACAGTCTCCCTCCTACGAGCAGTACTTC.

The CDR3 is CAISVSGSGGPNEQYF. The CDR3 nucleotides are TGTGCCATCAGTGTTTCGGGGTCAGGGGGTCCCAACGAGCAGTACTTC. The genes are TRBV10-3 and TRBJ2-7; 7 bases fit TRBD1. CDR3 length equals 16 residues. The V gene end was trimmed by 4 bases and the J gene end by 5 bases; junction bases not matched to a gene: 14. Per the germline V gene, CDR1 is ENHRY and CDR2 is SYGVKD.

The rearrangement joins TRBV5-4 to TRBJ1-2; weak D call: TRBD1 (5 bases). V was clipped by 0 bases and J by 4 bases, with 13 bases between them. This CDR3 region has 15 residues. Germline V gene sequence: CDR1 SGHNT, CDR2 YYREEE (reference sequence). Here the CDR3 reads CASSLGQSEIYGYTF. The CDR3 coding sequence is TGTGCCAGCAGCTTGGGACAGTCGGAGATCTATGGCTACACCTTC.

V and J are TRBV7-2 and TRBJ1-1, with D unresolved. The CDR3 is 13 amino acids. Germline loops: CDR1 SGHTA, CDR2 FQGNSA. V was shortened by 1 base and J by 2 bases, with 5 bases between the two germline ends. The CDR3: CASSLERNTEAFF. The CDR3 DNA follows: TGTGCCAGCAGCTTAGAGAGAAACACTGAAGCTTTCTTT.

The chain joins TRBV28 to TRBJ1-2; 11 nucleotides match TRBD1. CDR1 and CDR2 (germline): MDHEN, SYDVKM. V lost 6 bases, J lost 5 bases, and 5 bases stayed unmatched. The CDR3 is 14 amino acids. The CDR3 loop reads CASRLGTGGYGYTF. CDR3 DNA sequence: TGTGCCAGCAGACTGGGGACAGGGGGATATGGCTACACCTTC.

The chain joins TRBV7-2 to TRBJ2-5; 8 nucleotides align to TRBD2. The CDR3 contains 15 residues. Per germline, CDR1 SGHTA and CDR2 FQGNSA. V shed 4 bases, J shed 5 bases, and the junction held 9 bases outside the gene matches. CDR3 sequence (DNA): TGTGCCAGCAGCTCAAACGGGGGGGCCTGGGAGACCCAGTACTTC. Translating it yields CASSSNGGAWETQYF.

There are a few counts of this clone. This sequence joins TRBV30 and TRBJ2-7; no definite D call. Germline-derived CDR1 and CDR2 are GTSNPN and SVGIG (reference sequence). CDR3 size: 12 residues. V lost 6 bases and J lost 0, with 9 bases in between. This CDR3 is CACRLSSYEQYF. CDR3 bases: TGTGCCTGCCGACTGAGCTCCTACGAGCAGTACTTC.

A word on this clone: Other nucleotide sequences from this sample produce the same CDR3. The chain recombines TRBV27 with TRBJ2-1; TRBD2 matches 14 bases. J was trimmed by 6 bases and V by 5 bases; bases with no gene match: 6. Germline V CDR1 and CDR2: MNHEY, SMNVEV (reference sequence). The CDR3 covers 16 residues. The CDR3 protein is CASSPRLAGGLNEQFF. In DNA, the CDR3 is TGTGCCAGCAGTCCTCGACTAGCGGGGGGGCTCAATGAGCAGTTCTTC.

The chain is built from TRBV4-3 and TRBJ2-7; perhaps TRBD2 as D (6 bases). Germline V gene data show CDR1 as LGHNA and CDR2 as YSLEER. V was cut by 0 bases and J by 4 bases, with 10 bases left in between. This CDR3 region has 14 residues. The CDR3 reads CASSQDRRGYEQYF. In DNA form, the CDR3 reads TGCGCCAGCAGCCAAGATCGGAGGGGATACGAGCAGTACTTC.

The CDR3 spells CASSQVQGWGYEQYF. The CDR3 DNA is TGTGCCAGCAGCCAAGTACAGGGCTGGGGCTACGAGCAGTACTTC. The chain employs TRBV14 and TRBJ2-7; the D gene is possibly TRBD1 (6 bases). The germline CDR1 and CDR2 sequences are SGHDN and FVKESK. Deletions cut 1 base from V and 3 bases from J, with 13 bases between. The CDR3 extends over 15 amino acids.

The CDR3 region is CASSPPDRLMNTEAFF. The CDR3 bases are TGTGCCAGCTCACCACCTGACAGGCTCATGAACACTGAAGCTTTCTTT. The genes are TRBV18 and TRBJ1-1; D is possibly TRBD1 (6 bases). Trimming cost V 0 bases and J 0 bases, with 11 bases left between them. This CDR3 contains 16 residues. Germline V gives CDR1 KGHSH, CDR2 LQKENI.

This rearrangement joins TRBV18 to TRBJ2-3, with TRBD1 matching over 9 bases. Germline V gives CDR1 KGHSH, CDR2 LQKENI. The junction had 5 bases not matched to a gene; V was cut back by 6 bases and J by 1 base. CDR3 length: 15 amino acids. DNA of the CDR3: TGTGCCAGCTCCCCGCGACAGGGGGGCACAGATACGCAGTATTTT. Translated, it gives CASSPRQGGTDTQYF.

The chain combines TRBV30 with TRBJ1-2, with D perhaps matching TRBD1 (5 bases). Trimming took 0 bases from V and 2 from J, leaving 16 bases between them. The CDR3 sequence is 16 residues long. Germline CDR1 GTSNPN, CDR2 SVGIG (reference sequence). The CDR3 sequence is CAWSVIGGATNYGYTF. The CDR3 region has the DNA TGTGCCTGGAGTGTAATCGGAGGGGCGACGAACTATGGCTACACCTTC.

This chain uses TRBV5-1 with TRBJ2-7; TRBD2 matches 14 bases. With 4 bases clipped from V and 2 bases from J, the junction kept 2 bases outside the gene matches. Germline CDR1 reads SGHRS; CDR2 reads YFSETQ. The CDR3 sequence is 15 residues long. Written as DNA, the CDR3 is TGCGCCAGCAGCGTGGGACTAGCGGGGGCCTACGAGCAGTACTTC. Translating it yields CASSVGLAGAYEQYF.

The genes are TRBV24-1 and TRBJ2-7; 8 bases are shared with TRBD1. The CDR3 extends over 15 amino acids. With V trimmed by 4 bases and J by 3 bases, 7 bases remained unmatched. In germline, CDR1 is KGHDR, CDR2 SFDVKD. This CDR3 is CATSDTGTGLYEQYF. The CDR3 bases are TGTGCCACCAGTGACACCGGGACAGGCCTCTACGAGCAGTACTTC.

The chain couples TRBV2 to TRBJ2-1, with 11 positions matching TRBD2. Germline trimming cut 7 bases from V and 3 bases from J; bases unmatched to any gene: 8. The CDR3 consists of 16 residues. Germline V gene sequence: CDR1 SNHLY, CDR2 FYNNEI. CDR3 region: CASIDLAGGNYNEQFF. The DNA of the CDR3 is TGTGCCAGCATAGATCTAGCGGGGGGAAACTACAATGAGCAGTTCTTC.

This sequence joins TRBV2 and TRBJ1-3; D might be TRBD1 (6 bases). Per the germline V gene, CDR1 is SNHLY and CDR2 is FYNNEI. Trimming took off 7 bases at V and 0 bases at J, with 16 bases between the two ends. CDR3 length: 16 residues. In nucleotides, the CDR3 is TGTGCCAGCATCCGGGACATCCTTCTCTCTGGAAACACCATATATTTT. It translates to CASIRDILLSGNTIYF. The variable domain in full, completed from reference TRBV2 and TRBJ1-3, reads EPEVTQTPSHQVTQMGQEVILRCVPISNHLYFYWYRQILGQKVEFLVSFYNNEISEKSEIFDDQFSVERPDGSNFTLKIRSTKLEDSAMYFCASIRDILLSGNTIYFGEGSWLTVV.